This T cell receptor (beta chain) is from a study of a mutant IDH1 vaccine in newly diagnosed glioma. Study as a whole: Vaccines were begun 4-6 weeks after radiotherapy alone, or with temozolomide cycles. Among treated patients, about 60% were male and around 40% female, and mean age was roughly 40 years.

Sample time point: week 23, last vaccination. Vaccine doses each comprised 300 ug of mutant IDH1 20-mer peptide, with topical imiquimod. Notes on this clone: The antigen is undetermined.

Method: immunoSEQ multiplex PCR; TCRdb's copy keeps in-frame clones and lacks some. The sample holds 70,000 to 95,000 clones, more than 70% seen once. The source was PBMCs, collected from a glioma patient whose treatment included an IDH1 peptide vaccine. The TCR was taken from a woman in her fifties or sixties with glioma.

For the CDR3, the DNA is TGTGCCAGCAGTTACCTAGCGGTACGAGGGAATGAGCAGTTCTTC. It encodes CASSYLAVRGNEQFF. The rearrangement joins TRBV6-5 to TRBJ2-1; 7 bases align to TRBD2. V was clipped by 2 bases and J by 7 bases; unmatched bases: 8. Germline CDR1 and CDR2: MNHEY and SVGAGI. CDR3 size: 15 residues.